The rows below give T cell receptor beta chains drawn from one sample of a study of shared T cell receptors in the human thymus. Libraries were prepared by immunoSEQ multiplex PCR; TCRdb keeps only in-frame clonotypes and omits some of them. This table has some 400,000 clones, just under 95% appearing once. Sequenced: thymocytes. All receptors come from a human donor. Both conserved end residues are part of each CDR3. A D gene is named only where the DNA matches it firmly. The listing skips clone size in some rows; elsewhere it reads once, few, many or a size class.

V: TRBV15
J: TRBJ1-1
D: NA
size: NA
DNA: TGTGCCACCAGCAGAGCCCAGGGTATGAACACTGAAGCTTTCTTT
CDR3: CATSRAQGMNTEAFF

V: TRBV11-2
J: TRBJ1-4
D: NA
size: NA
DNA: TGTGCCAGCAGCTTAGTCCCAAGGTTTGGTGAAAAACTGTTTTTT
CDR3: CASSLVPRFGEKLFF

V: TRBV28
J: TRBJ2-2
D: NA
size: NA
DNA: TGTGCCAGCAGACTCCCCTCGGCAGGCGGTACGAACACCGGGGAGCTGTTTTTT
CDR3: CASRLPSAGGTNTGELFF

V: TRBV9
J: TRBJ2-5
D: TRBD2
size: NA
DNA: TGTGCCAGCAGCGGGAGCGGGACGGTGGGGGAGACCCAGTACTTC
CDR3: CASSGSGTVGETQYF

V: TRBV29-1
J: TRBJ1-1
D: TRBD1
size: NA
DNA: TGCAGCGTTGAAGGACAGGGGGCGCCTCCGGCTACTGAAGCTTTCTTT
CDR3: CSVEGQGAPPATEAFF

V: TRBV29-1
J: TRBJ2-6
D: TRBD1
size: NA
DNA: TGCAGCGTCCGAGTTGGGGACAGGGTATCTGGGGCCAACGTCCTGACTTTC
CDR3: CSVRVGDRVSGANVLTF

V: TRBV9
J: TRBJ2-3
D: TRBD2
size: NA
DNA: TGTGCCAGCAGCCCGAAGACTAGCGGGAGAAGCACAGATACGCAGTATTTT
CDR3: CASSPKTSGRSTDTQYF

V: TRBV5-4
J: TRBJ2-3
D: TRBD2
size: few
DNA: TGTGCCAGCAGCTTAGCGGGAGGGCCCGCAGATACGCAGTATTTT
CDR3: CASSLAGGPADTQYF

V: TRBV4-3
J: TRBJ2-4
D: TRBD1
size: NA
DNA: TGCGCCAGCAGCCAACTACAGGGGGCCAAAAACATTCAGTACTTC
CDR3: CASSQLQGAKNIQYF

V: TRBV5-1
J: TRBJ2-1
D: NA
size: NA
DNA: TGCGCCAGCAGCTCCGGGGACAACATCTACAATGAGCAGTTCTTC
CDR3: CASSSGDNIYNEQFF

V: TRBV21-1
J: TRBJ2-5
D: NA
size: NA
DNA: TGTGCCAGCAGCGAGGCGGGAGAGAAAGAGACCCAGTACTTC
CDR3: CASSEAGEKETQYF

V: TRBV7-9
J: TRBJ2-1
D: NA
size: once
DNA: TGTGCCAGCAGCCCGTACGTGGGTGTTGGGGCCCCTTACAATGAGCAGTTCTTC
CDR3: CASSPYVGVGAPYNEQFF

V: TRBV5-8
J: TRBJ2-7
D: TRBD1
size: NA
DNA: TGTGCCAGCAGCTTAAAGAGGGGACAGTCGTACTACGAGCAGTACTTC
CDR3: CASSLKRGQSYYEQYF

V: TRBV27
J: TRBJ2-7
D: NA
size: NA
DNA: TGTGCCAGCAGTCCCGGGCCTCGAGGGCATTACGAGCAGTACTTC
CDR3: CASSPGPRGHYEQYF

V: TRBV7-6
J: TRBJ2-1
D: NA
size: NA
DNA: TGTGCCAGCCTCCGGATCGAGGGTGAGCAGTTCTTC
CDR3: CASLRIEGEQFF

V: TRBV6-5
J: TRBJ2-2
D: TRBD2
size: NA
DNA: TGTGCCAGCAGGATACTAGCGGGAGATACCGGGGAGCTGTTTTTT
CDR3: CASRILAGDTGELFF

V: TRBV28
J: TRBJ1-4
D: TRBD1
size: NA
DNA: TGTGCCAGCAGTTGGACAGGGGGCAATGAAAAACTGTTTTTT
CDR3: CASSWTGGNEKLFF

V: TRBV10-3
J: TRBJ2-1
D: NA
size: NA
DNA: TGTGCCATCAGTGCCCGGACACAGAGATACTACAATGAGCAGTTCTTC
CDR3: CAISARTQRYYNEQFF

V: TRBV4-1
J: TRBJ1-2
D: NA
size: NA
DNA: TGCGCCAGCGGTCTGCGGAGGGGGAGGTATGGCTACACCTTC
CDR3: CASGLRRGRYGYTF

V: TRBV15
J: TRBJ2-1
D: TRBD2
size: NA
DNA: TGTGCCACCAGCAGAGCCTATAGCGGGAGTAGGAATGAGCAGTTCTTC
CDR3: CATSRAYSGSRNEQFF

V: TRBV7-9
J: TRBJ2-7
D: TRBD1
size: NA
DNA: TGTGCCAGCAGCGCCAGGGGGCCACCTACGGAGCAGTACTTC
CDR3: CASSARGPPTEQYF

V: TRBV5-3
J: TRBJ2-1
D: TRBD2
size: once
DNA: TGTGCCAGAAGCTTGGGTGCTAGCGGCCTCTCCTACAATGAGCAGTTCTTC
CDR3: CARSLGASGLSYNEQFF

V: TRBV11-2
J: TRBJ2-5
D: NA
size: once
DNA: TGTGCCAGCAGCTTGAGACCGCGGGAGACCCAGTACTTC
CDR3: CASSLRPRETQYF

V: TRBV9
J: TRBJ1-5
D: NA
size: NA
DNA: TGTGCCAGCAGCGTAGACCCAATAGATCAGCCCCAGCATTTT
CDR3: CASSVDPIDQPQHF

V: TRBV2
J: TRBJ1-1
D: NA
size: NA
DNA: TGTGCCAGCCGCCGGAGAGCTTTCTTT
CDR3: CASRRRAFF

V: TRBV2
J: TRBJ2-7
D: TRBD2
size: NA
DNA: TGTGCCAGCACTCTTAGGGGACTAGCGGGAGGGCCTGACTACGAGCAGTACTTC
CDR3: CASTLRGLAGGPDYEQYF

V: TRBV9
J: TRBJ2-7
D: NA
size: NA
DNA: TGTGCCAGCAGACAGGCGTTGGGGCAGTACTTC
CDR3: CASRQALGQYF

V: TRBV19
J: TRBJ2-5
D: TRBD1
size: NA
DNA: TGTGCCACGACCGGGACAGGGGTAGGGAAGACCCAGTACTTC
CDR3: CATTGTGVGKTQYF

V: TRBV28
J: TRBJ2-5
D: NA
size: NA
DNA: TGTGCCAGCAGTTTGGTCGGGTTAGGGGGTCGAGAGACCCAGTACTTC
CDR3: CASSLVGLGGRETQYF

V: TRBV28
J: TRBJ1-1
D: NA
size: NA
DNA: TGTGCCAGCAGTCCCTACGACAGGTTGAGCACTGAAGCTTTCTTT
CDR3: CASSPYDRLSTEAFF

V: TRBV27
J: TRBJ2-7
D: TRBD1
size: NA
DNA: TGTGCCAGCAGTCCCGGGACAGGGGGCGAGCAGTACTTC
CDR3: CASSPGTGGEQYF

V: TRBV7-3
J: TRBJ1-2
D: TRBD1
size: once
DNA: TGTGCCAGCAGCCTTGACAGGGATGGTGGCTACACCTTC
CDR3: CASSLDRDGGYTF

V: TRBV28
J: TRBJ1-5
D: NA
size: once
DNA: TGTGCCAGCAGTTTAAGTCAGCCCCAGCATTTT
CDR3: CASSLSQPQHF

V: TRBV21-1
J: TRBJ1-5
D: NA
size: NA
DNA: TGTGCCAGCAGCCCGACAGGCCCACCCTATAGCAATCAGCCCCAGCATTTT
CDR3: CASSPTGPPYSNQPQHF

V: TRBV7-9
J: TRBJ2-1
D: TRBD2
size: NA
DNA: TGTGCCAGCAGCATAGCGGGTAGGACCTACAATGAGCAGTTCTTC
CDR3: CASSIAGRTYNEQFF

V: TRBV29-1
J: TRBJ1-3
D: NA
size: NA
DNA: TGCAGCGTTAGGGGGTACTCTGGAAACACCATATATTTT
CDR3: CSVRGYSGNTIYF

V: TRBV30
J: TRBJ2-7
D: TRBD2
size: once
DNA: TGTGCCTGGAGTTTAGGGAGACTAGCCCTACATAATCCTTCCTACGAGCAGTACTTC
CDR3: CAWSLGRLALHNPSYEQYF

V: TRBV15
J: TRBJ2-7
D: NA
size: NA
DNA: TGTGCCACCAGCAGAGTCTCCGCCCGGGGGAACGAGCAGTACTTC
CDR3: CATSRVSARGNEQYF

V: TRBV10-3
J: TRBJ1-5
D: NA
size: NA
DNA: TGTGCCATCAGTGAGTCGGGGGGCGCGGGGGATCAGCCCCAGCATTTT
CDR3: CAISESGGAGDQPQHF

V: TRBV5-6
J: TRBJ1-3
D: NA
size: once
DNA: TGTGCCAGCAGCTTGGAGGGGGTTTATGGAAACACCATATATTTT
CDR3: CASSLEGVYGNTIYF

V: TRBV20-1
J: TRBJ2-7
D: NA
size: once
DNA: TGCAGTGCTAGTTTTTTCGTAGAGCAGTACTTC
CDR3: CSASFFVEQYF

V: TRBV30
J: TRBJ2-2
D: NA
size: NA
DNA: TGTGCCGCACACCAGGGGAACACCGGGGAGCTGTTTTTT
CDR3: CAAHQGNTGELFF

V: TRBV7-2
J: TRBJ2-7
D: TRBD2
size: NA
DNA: TGTGCCAGCAGCTCAGGGACTAGCGGGAGTATAGAGTCCTACGAGCAGTACTTC
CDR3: CASSSGTSGSIESYEQYF

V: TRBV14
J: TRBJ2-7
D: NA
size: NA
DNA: TGTGCCAGCAGCAGCTTGATCCTAGGCTACGAGCAGTACTTC
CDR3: CASSSLILGYEQYF

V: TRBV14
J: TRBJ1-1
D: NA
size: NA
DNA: TGTGCCAGCAGCCCGCGGATCGCCGGCGAGATGAACACTGAAGCTTTCTTT
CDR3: CASSPRIAGEMNTEAFF

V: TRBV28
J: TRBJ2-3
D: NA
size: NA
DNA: TGTGCCAGCAGTTTACGGACTGGTTGCACAGATACGCAGTATTTT
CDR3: CASSLRTGCTDTQYF

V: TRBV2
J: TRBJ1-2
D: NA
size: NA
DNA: TGTGCCAGCAGCCTCAGAGACGGGGGACGAATCTATGGCTACACCTTC
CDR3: CASSLRDGGRIYGYTF

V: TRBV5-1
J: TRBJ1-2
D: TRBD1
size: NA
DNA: TGCGCCAGCAGCCCTGGGACAGGGGGCATTTATGGCTACACCTTC
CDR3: CASSPGTGGIYGYTF

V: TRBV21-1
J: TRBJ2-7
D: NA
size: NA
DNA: TGTGCCAGCAGGACGACTGAATACGAGCAGTACTTC
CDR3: CASRTTEYEQYF

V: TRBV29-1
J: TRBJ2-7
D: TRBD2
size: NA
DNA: TGCAGTGTTGGGGCGGTGCGGGAGGGCCTTTTACGGCAGTACTTC
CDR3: CSVGAVREGLLRQYF

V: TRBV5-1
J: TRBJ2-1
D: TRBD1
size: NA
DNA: TGCGCCAGCAGCGGGGACAGGGACTACAATGAGCAGTTCTTC
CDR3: CASSGDRDYNEQFF

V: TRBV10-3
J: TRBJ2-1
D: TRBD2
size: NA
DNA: TGTGCCATCAGTGGTGGGACTAGCGGATCCGACTACAATGAGCAGTTCTTC
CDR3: CAISGGTSGSDYNEQFF

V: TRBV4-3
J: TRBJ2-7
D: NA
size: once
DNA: TGCGCCAGCAGCCCGGGCGTTAGGGAAACCTACGAGCAGTACTTC
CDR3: CASSPGVRETYEQYF